These 27 T cell receptor beta chains came from one sample sequenced in a study of blood T cell repertoires in COVID-19. Method: immunoSEQ multiplex PCR; TCRdb's copy keeps in-frame clones and lacks some. The table lists approximately 300,000 clones, 87% of them singletons. The sample taken for sequencing was peripheral blood. All receptors derive from a man between 18 and 35 years old with active or convalescent COVID-19.

The rearrangement joins TRBV6-6 to TRBJ2-1; D is possibly TRBD2 (5 bases). V was shortened by 0 bases and J by 0 bases, with 9 bases between the two germline ends. CDR1 and CDR2 (germline): MNHNY, SVGAGI (reference sequence). CDR3 length: 16 residues. CDR3 sequence (DNA): TGTGCCAGCAGTTACTCCAGCGGCAGCTCCTACAATGAGCAGTTCTTC. Amino acid sequence: CASSYSSGSSYNEQFF.

The J gene is TRBJ1-2, the V gene TRBV2; 8 nucleotides align to TRBD1. CDR1 is SNHLY and CDR2 is FYNNEI in the germline V gene. Trimming cost V 3 bases and J 5 bases; bases outside gene matches: 2. CDR3 length equals 13 residues. The CDR3 sequence is CASSDRGLYGYTF. CDR3 DNA sequence: TGTGCCAGCAGTGACAGGGGGCTATATGGCTACACCTTC.

This sequence joins TRBV11-3 and TRBJ2-1, with D uncertain. The germline V gene has CDR1 SGHNT and CDR2 YENEEA. The CDR3 covers 15 residues. The V end lost 0 bases, the J end lost 2 bases, and 8 bases lay between the germline ends. The CDR3 spells CASSLDWQAYNEQFF. The CDR3 nucleotides are TGTGCCAGCAGCTTAGATTGGCAGGCCTACAATGAGCAGTTCTTC.

The chain combines TRBV18 with TRBJ2-3, with 9 positions matching TRBD2. Unmatched junction bases numbered 4, after V lost 4 bases and J lost 5 bases. This CDR3 spans 14 amino acids. The germline CDR1 and CDR2 sequences are KGHSH and LQKENI. The CDR3 loop is CASSQGTSLDTQYF. DNA of the CDR3: TGTGCCAGCTCACAAGGGACTAGCCTAGATACGCAGTATTTT.

The count of this clone is one. The rearrangement uses TRBV7-2 and TRBJ2-1; D unclear. Trimming pared 5 bases from V and 6 bases from J, leaving 11 bases between. CDR1 and CDR2 from the germline V gene are SGHTA and FQGNSA. The CDR3 is 13 residues long. The CDR3 sequence is CASSPYLGNEQFF. The DNA of the CDR3 is TGTGCCAGCAGCCCCTATCTTGGCAATGAGCAGTTCTTC.

The CDR3 DNA reads as TGTGCCAGCCGCCGATGGACAGGGGGAAACTATGGCTACACCTTC. This translates into CASRRWTGGNYGYTF. The chain combines TRBV27 with TRBJ1-2; 10 nucleotides line up with TRBD1. With 8 bases clipped from V and 2 bases from J, the junction kept 8 bases outside the gene matches. This CDR3 has 15 amino acids. Germline V lookup: CDR1 MNHEY, CDR2 SMNVEV (reference sequence).

The chain uses TRBV28 and TRBJ2-3; D uncertain. The CDR3 has 12 amino acids. Germline CDR1 and CDR2: MDHEN and SYDVKM. The germline V and J ends were trimmed by 3 bases and 4 bases, with 5 bases remaining between them. The CDR3 is CASSFPADTQYF. The CDR3 nucleotides are TGTGCCAGCAGTTTTCCGGCAGATACGCAGTATTTT.

The genes are TRBV5-6 and TRBJ1-4; a weak D match, TRBD1 (6 bases). Germline V gene sequence: CDR1 SGHDT, CDR2 YYEEEE. V lost 2 bases to trimming and J lost 4 bases, with 18 bases between them. The CDR3 covers 17 residues. The CDR3 reads CASSFQGFRGGNEKLFF. The CDR3 nucleotides read TGTGCCAGCAGCTTCCAAGGCTTCCGAGGGGGTAATGAAAAACTGTTTTTT. Using reference TRBV5-6 and TRBJ1-4 for the parts outside the CDR3, the full variable domain is DAGVTQSPTHLIKTRGQQVTLRCSPKSGHDTVSWYQQALGQGPQFIFQYYEEEERQRGNFPDRFSGHQFPNYSSELNVNALLLGDSALYLCASSFQGFRGGNEKLFFGSGTQLSVL.

This chain connects TRBV5-4 to TRBJ1-4; D unclear. The ends were cut back, 0 bases at V and 3 bases at J, with 6 bases in the middle. Germline values: CDR1 SGHNT, CDR2 YYREEE (reference sequence). This CDR3 has 14 amino acids. The CDR3 spells CASSLELANEKLFF. The CDR3 nucleotides read TGTGCCAGCAGCTTGGAGCTGGCTAATGAAAAACTGTTTTTT. Looking up the rest from reference TRBV5-4 and TRBJ1-4 gives the full variable domain: ETGVTQSPTHLIKTRGQQVTLRCSSQSGHNTVSWYQQALGQGPQFIFQYYREEENGRGNFPPRFSGLQFPNYSSELNVNALELDDSALYLCASSLELANEKLFFGSGTQLSVL.

This clone was seen more than once but under ten times. The rearrangement joins TRBV10-1 to TRBJ1-6; TRBD1 aligns across 7 bases. The germline gives CDR1 WNHNN, CDR2 SYGVQD (reference sequence). The V and J ends lost 8 bases and 5 bases, in that order; junction bases with no gene match: 6. The CDR3 is made up of 14 amino acids. Here the CDR3 DNA reads TGCGCCAGCCGGTCCAGGGGGAATAATTCACCCCTCCACTTT. Amino acid sequence: CASRSRGNNSPLHF.

The chain recombines TRBV7-9 with TRBJ1-1, with TRBD1 as a possible D gene (6 bases). The CDR3 totals 13 residues. Germline V CDR1 and CDR2: SEHNR, FQNEAQ (reference sequence). V was pared by 5 bases and J by 1 base, with 8 bases between. The CDR3 nucleotides are TGTGCCAGCAGCGACAGGACGAACACTGAAGCTTTCTTT. Residues: CASSDRTNTEAFF.

This chain connects TRBV9 to TRBJ1-1; D unresolved. Germline-derived CDR1 and CDR2 are SGDLS and YYNGEE. The germline V and J ends were trimmed by 2 bases and 0 bases, with 8 bases remaining between them. The CDR3 totals 14 residues. The CDR3, as DNA: TGTGCCAGCAGCGTGTCCGGGGTGAACACTGAAGCTTTCTTT. Protein sequence: CASSVSGVNTEAFF.

The gene calls are TRBV28 and TRBJ2-3; a possible D gene is TRBD2 (6 bases). CDR3 length: 14 residues. CDR1 and CDR2 from the germline V gene are MDHEN and SYDVKM. Between the trimmed V and J ends, which lost 6 bases and 7 bases, there was a span of 17 bases. This CDR3 reads CASRPLGGAYTQYF. The DNA for the CDR3 is TGTGCCAGCAGGCCGTTGGGCGGGGCATATACGCAGTATTTT.

The chain recombines TRBV11-2 with TRBJ2-5; 8 bases agree with TRBD1. After removal of 5 bases from V and 5 bases from J, the junction contained 7 bases not matched to a gene. In germline, CDR1 is SGHAT, CDR2 FQNNGV. This CDR3 region has 14 residues. The chain's CDR3 is CASSTRTGRETQYF. For the CDR3, the DNA is TGTGCCAGCAGCACCAGGACAGGGCGCGAGACCCAGTACTTC.

This sequence joins TRBV13 and TRBJ2-3; 9 bases are a match to TRBD2. The CDR3 runs 21 residues. In germline, CDR1 is PRHDT, CDR2 FYEKMQ (reference sequence). Trimming took 4 bases from V and 2 from J; bases not matched to a gene: 22. CDR3 loop: CASSCLISGSGHPGLTDTQYF. The CDR3 DNA sequence: TGTGCCAGCAGCTGCTTGATTAGCGGGAGCGGACACCCCGGCCTCACAGATACGCAGTATTTT.

The rearrangement joins TRBV23-1 to TRBJ2-4, with a weak D call TRBD1 (5 bases). TRBV23-1 is given ORF status, its function remaining uncertain. V lost 0 bases and J 4 bases, leaving 13 bases between the germline ends. There are 16 residues in the CDR3. CDR3 in DNA: TGCGCCAGCAGTCAATCGGGGCCAGCCTTAAAAAACATTCAGTACTTC. It translates to CASSQSGPALKNIQYF.

This clone was seen a single time. The chain employs TRBV10-2 and TRBJ2-1; the match to TRBD2 covers 7 bases. The CDR3 is made up of 13 amino acids. Germline CDR1 is WSHSY and CDR2 is SAAADI. V shed 7 bases, J shed 4 bases, and the junction held 4 bases outside the gene matches. DNA for the CDR3: TGCGCCAGCATGAGTAGCGGGTACAATGAGCAGTTCTTC. Translation: CASMSSGYNEQFF.

V is TRBV7-2 and J is TRBJ2-7; 9 positions agree with TRBD2. Germline CDR1 reads SGHTA; CDR2 reads FQGNSA. This CDR3 comprises 14 residues. The V segment lost 8 bases and the J segment 2 bases; nucleotides outside the gene matches: 7. In DNA form, the CDR3 reads TGTGCCAGCGCCAACCAGCGGGGGGCCTACGAGCAGTACTTC. Translating gives CASANQRGAYEQYF.

The chain combines TRBV25-1 with TRBJ1-1; 8 nucleotides match TRBD1. Germline lookup yields CDR1 MGHDK and CDR2 SYGVNS. The V gene end was trimmed by 6 bases and the J gene end by 8 bases; junction bases not matched to a gene: 11. The CDR3 contains 14 residues. This CDR3 is CASRDQGAGTEAFF. The CDR3 DNA is TGTGCCAGCAGGGACCAGGGGGCCGGAACCGAAGCTTTCTTT.

The chain recombines TRBV5-4 with TRBJ2-1; TRBD2 matches at 7 bases. V trimming: 2 bases; J trimming: 5 bases; junction bases outside the gene matches: 7. Germline V gene lookup returns CDR1 SGHNT and CDR2 YYREEE (reference sequence). The CDR3 has 15 amino acids. The CDR3 nucleotides read TGTGCCAGCAGCTTTGGGGTAGCGGGTAACAATGAGCAGTTCTTC. Amino acids: CASSFGVAGNNEQFF.

The chain couples TRBV6-5 to TRBJ2-2; D may be TRBD1 (7 bases). Germline V gene data show CDR1 as MNHEY and CDR2 as SVGAGI. V lost 11 bases and J 3 bases, leaving 10 bases between the germline ends. The length of the CDR3 is 12 residues. CDR3 DNA sequence: TGTGCCTCCAGGGGGGACACCGGGGAGCTGTTTTTT. Its translation is CASRGDTGELFF.

The rearrangement joins TRBV5-1 to TRBJ2-2; D ambiguous. Germline V gene lookup returns CDR1 SGHRS and CDR2 YFSETQ. V was cut by 0 bases and J by 5 bases, with 14 bases left in between. This CDR3 is built from 16 residues. For the CDR3, the DNA is TGCGCCAGCAGCTTGGTCTCGGCATGGAGTACCGGGGAGCTGTTTTTT. Translation gives CASSLVSAWSTGELFF.

The V call is TRBV18, the J call TRBJ2-3; 9 bases agree with TRBD2. The CDR3 spans 14 residues. V lost 6 bases, J lost 1 base, and 2 bases stayed unmatched. Germline values: CDR1 KGHSH, CDR2 LQKENI. The CDR3 coding sequence is TGTGCCAGCTCCCCTAGCGGGGGCACAGATACGCAGTATTTT. Amino acid sequence: CASSPSGGTDTQYF.

The rearrangement links TRBV5-1 to TRBJ2-1, with 11 nucleotides matching TRBD2. Germline V lookup: CDR1 SGHRS, CDR2 YFSETQ. The junction had 8 bases not matched to a gene; V was cut back by 1 base and J by 8 bases. CDR3 length: 16 residues. The CDR3 sequence: CASSLLVAGGPDEQFF. The CDR3 DNA reads as TGCGCCAGCAGCTTGCTCGTAGCGGGAGGGCCCGATGAGCAGTTCTTC.

The chain has TRBV28 and TRBJ1-2; D uncertain. Trimming removed 7 bases at V and 1 base at J, with 19 bases between. This CDR3 is 16 amino acids long. Germline-derived CDR1 and CDR2 are MDHEN and SYDVKM. CDR3 loop: CASTPGRAGFNYGYTF. Here the CDR3 DNA reads TGTGCCAGCACCCCGGGGAGGGCAGGCTTTAACTATGGCTACACCTTC.

About this clone itself: In this CDR3 the conserved last residue, phenylalanine or tryptophan, is missing, so a read error is likely. This chain links TRBV11-2 with TRBJ2-2; 8 bases are shared with TRBD1. The V gene end was trimmed by 0 bases and the J gene end by 3 bases; junction bases not matched to a gene: 15. The CDR3 extends over 20 amino acids. Germline CDR1 is SGHAT and CDR2 is FQNNGV. The CDR3 is CASSLDLLAGGGGDTGELFS. CDR3 coding DNA: TGTGCCAGCAGCTTAGATCTGCTAGCAGGGGGCGGCGGGGACACCGGGGAGCTGTTTTCT.

There are a few counts of this clone. The chain is built from TRBV5-1 and TRBJ1-1; D is possibly TRBD1 (6 bases). CDR1 is SGHRS, CDR2 YFSETQ, per germline. V was clipped by 5 bases and J by 4 bases, with 15 bases between them. CDR3 length equals 14 residues. The CDR3 loop is CASRKQGMGTEAFF. The CDR3 nucleotides read TGCGCCAGCAGGAAACAGGGAATGGGCACTGAAGCTTTCTTT. The complete variable domain, with remaining parts taken from reference TRBV5-1 and TRBJ1-1, reads KAGVTQTPRYLIKTRGQQVTLSCSPISGHRSVSWYQQTPGQGLQFLFEYFSETQRNKGNFPGRFSGRQFSNSRSEMNVSTLELGDSALYLCASRKQGMGTEAFFGQGTRLTVV.